This TCR beta chain was identified during a study of T cell repertoires in cytomegalovirus infection. TCRdb fed the reads into MiXCR, producing one record per CDR3 protein. The sample records 270,000 or so distinct CDR3 sequences, approximately 15% being singletons. The TCR originated in a human donor in good health (CMV status not recorded). Some clones in this sample may be carry-over from other donors' samples. The sequenced sample consisted of CD8+ T cells from PBMCs.

CDR3 region: CASSEGQGRVGYGYTF. CDR3 sequence (DNA): TGTGCCAGCAGTGAAGGGCAGGGGCGAGTTGGCTATGGCTACACCTTC. The V gene is TRBV6-4, the J gene TRBJ1-2; perhaps TRBD1 as D (6 bases). CDR1 and CDR2 from the germline V gene are MRHNA and SNTAGT. The CDR3 length is 16 residues. Trimming took off 3 bases at V and 4 bases at J, with 18 bases between the two ends.